This TCR beta chain was documented in a study of shared clonotypes between healthy human individuals. Notes on the study in general: Even with large depth, rarefaction showed that sorted-subset sequencing was incomplete. Generation probability values for non-shared clonotypes were lower than those for clonotypes shared by all four donors. Tissues were not sampled, only blood, and their repertoires likely differ. Generally, estimated richness proved larger in naive subsets than it did in memory subsets.

This clone was counted only a few times. Antigen: not known. Profiled with immunoSEQ multiplex PCR; TCRdb holds only in-frame clones, not every one. Here the sample spans 850,000 to 1,200,000 clones, approximately 68% being singletons. What was sequenced was memory CD4+ T cells sorted from blood. The subset here: CD45RA-negative fraction. The receptor's source is a man between 18 and 35 years old in good health.

The CDR3 is CASRVEGGSTEAFF. In DNA, the CDR3 is TGTGCCAGCAGAGTAGAGGGGGGAAGCACTGAAGCTTTCTTT. This chain connects TRBV2 to TRBJ1-1; tentatively, D is TRBD1 (6 bases). The germline V gene has CDR1 SNHLY and CDR2 FYNNEI. V gave up 6 bases and J gave up 4 bases, with 15 bases separating them. CDR3 size: 14 residues.